A single T cell receptor (beta chain) is shown here with its context. Its target is unknown. Use of 60 Vbeta and 13 Jbeta primers characterized the PCR. TCRdb keeps only in-frame clones here, not all; method: immunoSEQ multiplex PCR. Of about 140,000 clones listed, roughly 80% were seen once; the top ten hold approximately 2%. Healthy donors of bone marrow made up the group. These data are taken from a study of cytomegalovirus exposure and HLA in healthy donors. As for the study in general: Ancestry clustering placed 81% of roughly 410 genotyped donors in the Caucasian-associated cluster.

Whole-study findings and limits: TCR sequences were mostly rare, though some public TCRs occurred in many donors. The authors enumerated some 170 TCR beta chains as linked to cytomegalovirus.

The V segment lost 5 bases and the J segment 7 bases; nucleotides outside the gene matches: 6. The CDR3 has 14 residues. Germline CDR1 is SGHRS and CDR2 is YFSETQ. Input material: PBMCs. The sequence was obtained from a man between 25 and 39 years old in good health and CMV-seronegative. The V gene is TRBV5-1, the J gene TRBJ1-4, with 9 bases fitting TRBD1. As DNA, the CDR3 is TGCGCCAGCAGTCCGGGACAGGGTCGTGAAAAACTGTTTTTT. Its protein product is CASSPGQGREKLFF. The complete variable domain, with remaining parts taken from reference TRBV5-1 and TRBJ1-4, reads KAGVTQTPRYLIKTRGQQVTLSCSPISGHRSVSWYQQTPGQGLQFLFEYFSETQRNKGNFPGRFSGRQFSNSRSEMNVSTLELGDSALYLCASSPGQGREKLFFGSGTQLSVL.